Each of the 28 T cell receptor beta chains below was sequenced from the same sample in a study of PD-1 blockade in classical Hodgkin lymphoma. Time point described: cycle 4 day 1 (C4D1), after less than seven weeks of nivolumab. Autologous stem cell transplantation was followed by relapse in every patient, and brentuximab vedotin exposure varied. Produced via immunoSEQ multiplex PCR; TCRdb's table is partial and in-frame only. Seen here are tens of thousands of clones, 55% to 70% observed once, and the top ten hold approximately 2.6%. The specimen comprised peripheral blood mononuclear cells (PBMCs), sampled before the fourth cycle of nivolumab. Receptors originate from a human donor with classical Hodgkin lymphoma.

The chain carries TRBV18 and TRBJ1-4, with TRBD1 as a possible D gene (5 bases). Germline CDR1 and CDR2: KGHSH and LQKENI. The CDR3 totals 14 residues. Deletions cut 2 bases from V and 8 bases from J, with 12 bases between. CDR3 bases: TGTGCCAGCTCACCAACCGGGGGAGGGGAAAAACTGTTTTTT. This gives the protein CASSPTGGGEKLFF.

Comment on this clone: At one end the junction does not follow the germline gene, possibly because of a read error. The chain carries TRBV7-7 and TRBJ2-7; 7 bases fit TRBD1. This CDR3 has 15 amino acids. Germline values: CDR1 SSHAT, CDR2 FNYEAQ (reference sequence). The CDR3 region has the DNA TGTGCTAGCAGCTTGTTCACAGGGGACTCCTACGAGCAGTACTTC. Translating it yields CASSLFTGDSYEQYF.

The chain combines TRBV4-3 with TRBJ2-1; D call uncertain. CDR1 is LGHNA, CDR2 YSLEER, per germline. V was shortened by 0 bases and J by 3 bases, with 12 bases between the two germline ends. The CDR3 sequence is 16 residues long. CDR3 in DNA: TGCGCCAGCAGCCAAGACTCCAATGACGGCTACAATGAGCAGTTCTTC. This gives the protein CASSQDSNDGYNEQFF.

The CDR3 DNA is TGTGCCAGCAGGGAGGGCCCCCCCTACGAGCAGTACTTC. Protein sequence: CASREGPPYEQYF. V and J are TRBV11-2 and TRBJ2-7; TRBD2 is a possible D gene (6 bases). Trimming took 6 bases from V and 2 from J, leaving 11 bases between them. Germline values: CDR1 SGHAT, CDR2 FQNNGV. The CDR3 totals 13 residues.

This clone was seen just once. This chain joins TRBV5-4 and TRBJ2-5; D uncertain. The V end was cut by 0 bases, the J end by 5 bases, with 11 bases between. The CDR3 is 14 residues long. Looked up from germline, CDR1 is SGHNT and CDR2 is YYREEE (reference sequence). This CDR3 reads CASSLEVLSETQYF. CDR3 in DNA: TGTGCCAGCAGCTTGGAGGTACTCTCCGAGACCCAGTACTTC. The full variable domain, with the rest looked up from reference TRBV5-4 and TRBJ2-5, is ETGVTQSPTHLIKTRGQQVTLRCSSQSGHNTVSWYQQALGQGPQFIFQYYREEENGRGNFPPRFSGLQFPNYSSELNVNALELDDSALYLCASSLEVLSETQYFGPGTRLLVL.

This clone was detected a few times. The chain is built from TRBV4-3 and TRBJ1-1, with D tentatively TRBD1 (5 bases). There are 14 residues in the CDR3. The V and J ends lost 0 bases and 5 bases respectively, with 10 bases between them. Looked up from germline, CDR1 is LGHNA and CDR2 is YSLEER. CDR3 DNA sequence: TGCGCCAGCAGCCAAGACGGGACGGCGACTGAAGCTTTCTTT. As protein: CASSQDGTATEAFF.

This clone was counted between two and nine times. This chain links TRBV5-4 with TRBJ2-1; D remains ambiguous. The CDR3 covers 12 residues. Per the germline V gene, CDR1 is SGHNT and CDR2 is YYREEE (reference sequence). Trimming pared 1 base from V and 7 bases from J, leaving 6 bases between. The CDR3 here is CASSLWGNEQFF. The CDR3 DNA reads TGTGCCAGCAGCTTGTGGGGAAATGAGCAGTTCTTC.

This clone showed up just a few times. The chain employs TRBV6-5 and TRBJ1-5; the D is unclear. The CDR3 has 13 residues. Looked up from germline, CDR1 is MNHEY and CDR2 is SVGAGI. V was clipped by 0 bases and J by 4 bases, with 4 bases between them. The CDR3 DNA is TGTGCCAGCAGTTACTCTTCTAATCAGCCCCAGCATTTT. This translates into CASSYSSNQPQHF.

The sample holds a few counts of this clone. The CDR3 coding sequence is TGTGCCAGCAGTTACTCGGAAGGGGTAGCGGGGGTGGAGGAGCAGTACTTC. Amino acids: CASSYSEGVAGVEEQYF. V gene TRBV6-7 combines with J gene TRBJ2-7; 9 positions agree with TRBD2. TRBV6-7 is reported as an ORF; its role is uncertain. V lost 0 bases to trimming and J lost 7 bases; unmatched junction nucleotides: 13. The CDR3 totals 17 residues.

This clone was picked up one time. The chain joins TRBV19 to TRBJ2-3, with 10 bases aligning to TRBD2. The CDR3 runs to 17 residues. V gave up 0 bases and J gave up 1 base; unmatched junction bases: 4. From germline, CDR1 is LNHDA and CDR2 SQIVND (reference sequence). CDR3 region: CASSIDPSGGRTDTQYF. CDR3 nucleotides: TGTGCCAGTAGTATAGATCCTAGCGGGGGCCGCACAGATACGCAGTATTTT.

This clone was recorded a few times. V usage is TRBV27 and J usage is TRBJ1-2, with 7 bases aligning to TRBD1. This CDR3 region has 17 residues. With 7 bases clipped from V and 0 bases from J, the junction kept 14 bases outside the gene matches. The V gene's germline CDR1 is MNHEY and CDR2 SMNVEV (reference sequence). The CDR3 here is CASTLRGGGVANYGYTF. The CDR3 nucleotides are TGTGCCAGCACCCTCAGGGGGGGAGGAGTAGCTAACTATGGCTACACCTTC.

This clone was detected only a few times. This chain connects TRBV7-9 to TRBJ2-7, with D tentatively TRBD1 (6 bases). Germline V gene sequence: CDR1 SEHNR, CDR2 FQNEAQ (reference sequence). Trimming pared 1 base from V and 2 bases from J, leaving 12 bases between. The CDR3 sequence is 15 residues long. The CDR3 loop reads CASSLEQGGPYEQYF. The CDR3 bases are TGTGCCAGCAGCTTAGAACAGGGTGGGCCCTACGAGCAGTACTTC.

This clone was observed a handful of times. This chain connects TRBV7-9 to TRBJ1-2; 8 positions agree with TRBD1. The germline V gene has CDR1 SEHNR and CDR2 FQNEAQ (reference sequence). There are 14 residues in the CDR3. V was pared by 5 bases and J by 4 bases, with 6 bases of the junction left unmatched. The CDR3: CASSGTGSFYGYTF. In DNA, the CDR3 is TGTGCCAGCAGCGGGACAGGCTCATTCTATGGCTACACCTTC.

The chain recombines TRBV27 with TRBJ2-1, with 7 bases lining up with TRBD2. The CDR3 covers 14 residues. The germline V gene has CDR1 MNHEY and CDR2 SMNVEV (reference sequence). Trimming took 3 bases from V and 7 from J; bases not matched to a gene: 6. In DNA form, the CDR3 reads TGTGCCAGCAGTTTTCCGGGTAGCGGGAATGAGCAGTTCTTC. Translation gives CASSFPGSGNEQFF.

This chain links TRBV27 with TRBJ1-2; possible D gene TRBD1, 6 bases. Germline loops: CDR1 MNHEY, CDR2 SMNVEV (reference sequence). The CDR3 loop spans 19 amino acids. Trimming took 8 bases from V and 1 from J, leaving 29 bases between them. CDR3 residues: CASGLDNAGEGSGNYGYTF. The DNA of the CDR3 is TGTGCCAGCGGCTTAGATAACGCAGGGGAGGGCTCGGGTAACTATGGCTACACCTTC.

V usage is TRBV9 and J usage is TRBJ2-7; tentative D call: TRBD1 (5 bases). The CDR3 totals 15 residues. With 0 bases removed from V and 4 bases from J, the gap between germline ends came to 14 bases. The V gene's germline CDR1 is SGDLS and CDR2 YYNGEE. DNA of the CDR3: TGTGCCAGCAGCGTAGCTCCTGGGGCTCCATACGAGCAGTACTTC. This sequence encodes CASSVAPGAPYEQYF.

The chain joins TRBV7-9 to TRBJ2-7, with 7 nucleotides matching TRBD2. CDR3 length equals 13 residues. Germline V gives CDR1 SEHNR, CDR2 FQNEAQ (reference sequence). Trimming at V came to 3 bases and at J to 3 bases, leaving 2 bases not matched to a gene. The CDR3 DNA reads TGTGCCAGCAGCTTTAGGGACTACTACGAGCAGTACTTC. Translation: CASSFRDYYEQYF.

V is TRBV2 and J is TRBJ1-2; 8 bases map to TRBD1. The CDR3 length is 15 residues. J was trimmed by 7 bases and V by 6 bases; bases with no gene match: 13. Germline V gene lookup returns CDR1 SNHLY and CDR2 FYNNEI. The CDR3 DNA follows: TGTGCCAGCAGATTCCCCGCGACAGGGGTTATTGGCTACACCTTC. Translating gives CASRFPATGVIGYTF.

This clone was observed a handful of times. This chain uses TRBV27 with TRBJ1-1, with D tentatively TRBD1 (6 bases). The germline V and J ends were trimmed by 6 bases and 3 bases, with 11 bases remaining between them. The CDR3 loop spans 13 amino acids. Germline CDR1 and CDR2: MNHEY and SMNVEV (reference sequence). CDR3: CASRGDTYTEAFF. The CDR3 DNA reads as TGTGCCAGCAGGGGGGACACCTACACTGAAGCTTTCTTT.

The CDR3 DNA reads as TGCGCCAGCAGCTTTGAGGGGAACACTGAAGCTTTCTTT. Translation gives CASSFEGNTEAFF. The chain has TRBV5-1 and TRBJ1-1, with unresolved D. Trimming removed 2 bases at V and 1 base at J, with 6 bases between. Germline CDR1 and CDR2: SGHRS and YFSETQ. CDR3 length: 13 amino acids.

The J gene is TRBJ2-2, the V gene TRBV14, with D possibly TRBD1 on 5 matching bases. Germline V gene data show CDR1 as SGHDN and CDR2 as FVKESK. The V end was cut by 4 bases, the J end by 7 bases, with 19 bases between. The CDR3 runs 16 residues. CDR3 DNA: TGTGCCAGCAGCCCCTTGAGAGGAAGGGGTGGCGGGGAGCTGTTTTTT. Protein product: CASSPLRGRGGGELFF.

This chain links TRBV6-1 with TRBJ1-6; no clear D. This CDR3 has 17 amino acids. CDR1 and CDR2 from the germline V gene are MNHNS and SASEGT. The V end lost 1 base, the J end lost 0 bases, and 10 bases lay between the germline ends. DNA for the CDR3: TGTGCCAGCAGTGAAGAAATAGGTGGCTCCTATAATTCACCCCTCCACTTT. Its translation is CASSEEIGGSYNSPLHF.

The gene calls are TRBV11-1 and TRBJ2-3; D gene unclear. This CDR3 is 17 amino acids long. CDR1 is SGHAT and CDR2 is FQDESV in the germline V gene (reference sequence). V was shortened by 5 bases and J by 2 bases, with 20 bases between the two germline ends. DNA of the CDR3: TGTGCCAGCAGCCAAGGACCCCCCGGCGGACCCACAGATACGCAGTATTTT. It specifies CASSQGPPGGPTDTQYF.

This sequence joins TRBV7-9 and TRBJ1-1, with 10 bases matching TRBD1. Looked up from germline, CDR1 is SEHNR and CDR2 is FQNEAQ (reference sequence). Unmatched junction bases numbered 2, after V lost 6 bases and J lost 4 bases. The CDR3 spans 13 residues. This CDR3 reads CASRTGGITEAFF. DNA of the CDR3: TGTGCCAGCAGGACAGGGGGCATCACTGAAGCTTTCTTT.

A few counts support this clone. The rearrangement links TRBV5-8 to TRBJ2-7; D not resolved. This CDR3 has 13 residues. CDR1 and CDR2 (germline): SGHTS, YDEGEE. Trimming took 0 bases from V and 5 from J, leaving 9 bases between them. The CDR3 nucleotides are TGTGCCAGCAGCTTGGGGTACGGCGACGAGCAGTACTTC. Protein product: CASSLGYGDEQYF. Full variable domain (missing parts from reference TRBV5-8 and TRBJ2-7): EAGVTQSPTHLIKTRGQQATLRCSPISGHTSVYWYQQALGLGLQFLLWYDEGEERNRGNFPPRFSGRQFPNYSSELNVNALELEDSALYLCASSLGYGDEQYFGPGTRLTVT.

The chain carries TRBV20-1 and TRBJ1-5; D is undetermined. V lost 3 bases and J 5 bases, leaving 5 bases between the germline ends. The CDR3 contains 11 residues. Germline values: CDR1 DFQATT, CDR2 SNEGSKA (reference sequence). The CDR3 coding sequence is TGCAGTGCTAGTAGTGATCAGCCCCAGCATTTT. It translates to CSASSDQPQHF.

The genes are TRBV28 and TRBJ1-2, with a possible D match to TRBD1 (5 bases). Germline values: CDR1 MDHEN, CDR2 SYDVKM. This CDR3 region has 22 residues. Trimming took 1 base from V and 0 from J, leaving 30 bases between them. The DNA of the CDR3 is TGTGCCAGCAGTTTATTGCTAGTTGGGGACTTGGGTACTCCTGGAACTAACTATGGCTACACCTTC. This translates into CASSLLLVGDLGTPGTNYGYTF.

By share, this clone counts as medium-sized. The chain carries TRBV21-1 and TRBJ2-7. TRBV21-1 is classified as a pseudogene. The CDR3 contains 14 residues. In DNA, the CDR3 is TGTGCCAGCAGCAAAGCTTGCTGGGCCTACGAGCAGTACTTC. Translated, it gives CASSKACWAYEQYF.